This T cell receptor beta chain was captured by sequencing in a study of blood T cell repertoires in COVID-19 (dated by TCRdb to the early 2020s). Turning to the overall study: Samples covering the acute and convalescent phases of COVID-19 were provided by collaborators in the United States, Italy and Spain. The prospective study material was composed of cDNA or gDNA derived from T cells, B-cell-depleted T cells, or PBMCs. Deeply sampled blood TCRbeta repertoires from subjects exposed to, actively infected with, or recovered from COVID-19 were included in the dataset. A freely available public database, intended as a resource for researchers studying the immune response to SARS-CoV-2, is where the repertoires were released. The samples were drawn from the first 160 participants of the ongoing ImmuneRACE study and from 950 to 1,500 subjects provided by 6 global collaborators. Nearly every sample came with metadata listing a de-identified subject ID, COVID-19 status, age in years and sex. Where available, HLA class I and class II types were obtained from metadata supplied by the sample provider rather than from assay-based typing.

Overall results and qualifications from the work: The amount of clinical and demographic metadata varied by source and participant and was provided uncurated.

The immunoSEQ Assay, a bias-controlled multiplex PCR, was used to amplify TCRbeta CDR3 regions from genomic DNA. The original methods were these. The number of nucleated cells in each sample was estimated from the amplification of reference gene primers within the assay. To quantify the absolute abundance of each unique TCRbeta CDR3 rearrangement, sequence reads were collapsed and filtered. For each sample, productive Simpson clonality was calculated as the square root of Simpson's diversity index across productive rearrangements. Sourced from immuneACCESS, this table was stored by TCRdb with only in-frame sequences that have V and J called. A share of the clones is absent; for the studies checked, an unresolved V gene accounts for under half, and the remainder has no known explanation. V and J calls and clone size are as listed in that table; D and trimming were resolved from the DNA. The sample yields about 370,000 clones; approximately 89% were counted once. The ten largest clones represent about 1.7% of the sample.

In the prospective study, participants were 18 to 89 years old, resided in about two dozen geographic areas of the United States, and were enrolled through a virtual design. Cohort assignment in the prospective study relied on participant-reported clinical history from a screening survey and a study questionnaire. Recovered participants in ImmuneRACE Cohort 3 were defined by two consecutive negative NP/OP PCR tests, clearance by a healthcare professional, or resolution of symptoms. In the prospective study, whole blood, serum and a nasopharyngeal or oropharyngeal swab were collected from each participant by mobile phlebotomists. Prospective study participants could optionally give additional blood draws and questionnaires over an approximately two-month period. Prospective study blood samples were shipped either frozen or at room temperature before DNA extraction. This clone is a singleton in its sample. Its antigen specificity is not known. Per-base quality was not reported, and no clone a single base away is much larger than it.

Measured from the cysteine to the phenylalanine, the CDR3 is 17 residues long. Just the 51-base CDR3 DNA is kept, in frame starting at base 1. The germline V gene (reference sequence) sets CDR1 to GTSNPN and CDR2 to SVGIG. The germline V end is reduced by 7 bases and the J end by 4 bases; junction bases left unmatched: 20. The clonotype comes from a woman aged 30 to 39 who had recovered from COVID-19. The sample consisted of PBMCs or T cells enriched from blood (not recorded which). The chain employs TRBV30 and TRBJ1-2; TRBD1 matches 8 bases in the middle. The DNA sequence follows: TGTGCCTTGTATTCTCAGGGGGCGGATCTGGCAAGCTATGGCTACACCTTC. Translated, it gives CALYSQGADLASYGYTF. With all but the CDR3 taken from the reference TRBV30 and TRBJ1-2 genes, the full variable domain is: SQTIHQWPATLVQPVGSPLSLECTVEGTSNPNLYWYRQAAGRGLQLLFYSVGIGQISSEVPQNLSASRPQDRQFILSSKKLLLSDSGFYLCALYSQGADLASYGYTFGSGTRLTVV.